The next 18 T cell receptor beta chains were all read from a single sample in a study of blood T cell repertoires in COVID-19. Only in-frame clones appear in the TCRdb table, and some are missing; sequencing was by immunoSEQ multiplex PCR. The table has 300,000 to 350,000 clones, roughly 90% seen once; the top ten hold roughly 6.8%. The sample taken for sequencing was peripheral blood. The source is a woman aged 25 to 45 with COVID-19, enrolled during active disease.

The rearrangement links TRBV2 to TRBJ2-4, with 8 bases that match TRBD1. This CDR3 spans 14 amino acids. V dropped 5 bases and J dropped 10; count of bases not matched to a gene: 10. Germline values: CDR1 SNHLY, CDR2 FYNNEI. CDR3 nucleotide sequence: TGTGCCAGCAGTTCGGGACAGGCCAACGGAATTCAGTACTTC. It encodes CASSSGQANGIQYF.

The chain uses TRBV7-2 and TRBJ2-3; 9 bases are a match to TRBD2. The CDR3 length is 16 residues. Germline CDR1 and CDR2: SGHTA and FQGNSA. The ends lost 1 base at V and 4 bases at J; junction bases unmatched: 6. The CDR3 region is CASSLGLLAGADTQYF. In DNA, the CDR3 is TGTGCCAGCAGCTTAGGGTTACTAGCGGGTGCAGATACGCAGTATTTT.

The J gene is TRBJ1-5, the V gene TRBV4-2, with 12 bases identical to TRBD1. The CDR3 runs 15 residues. J lost 7 bases, V lost 3 bases, and 4 bases had no gene match. Germline V gene data show CDR1 as LGHNA and CDR2 as YNFKEQ. The CDR3: CASSQGQGAGQPQHF. CDR3 DNA sequence: TGTGCCAGCAGCCAGGGACAGGGGGCTGGGCAGCCCCAGCATTTT.

The J gene is TRBJ1-4, the V gene TRBV5-1; D is unresolved. Germline V CDR1 and CDR2: SGHRS, YFSETQ. V shed 5 bases and J shed 5 bases, with 19 bases lying between them. The CDR3 consists of 16 residues. The CDR3 coding sequence is TGCGCCAGCAGATCGCTCGTCGGAGGGCTCAATGAAAAACTGTTTTTT. Its translation is CASRSLVGGLNEKLFF.

The chain couples TRBV28 to TRBJ1-1; tentatively, D is TRBD1 (5 bases). Trimming removed 5 bases from V and 3 bases from J, with 13 bases in between. Looked up from germline, CDR1 is MDHEN and CDR2 is SYDVKM. The CDR3 spans 14 residues. CDR3 loop: CASSPRRGYTEAFF. The CDR3 nucleotides are TGTGCCAGCAGTCCCCGTCGGGGGTACACTGAAGCTTTCTTT.

This clone is a singleton in its sample. The J gene is TRBJ1-2, the V gene TRBV10-2; TRBD1 aligns across 8 bases. V gave up 7 bases and J gave up 5 bases; unmatched junction bases: 6. This CDR3 contains 13 residues. Per the germline V gene, CDR1 is WSHSY and CDR2 is SAAADI. The CDR3 nucleotides are TGCGCCAGCACCCTGGGACAGGAGTATGGCTACACCTTC. Translation gives CASTLGQEYGYTF.

V is TRBV6-2 or TRBV6-3 and J is TRBJ2-5; D is perhaps TRBD2 (5 bases). V was shortened by 4 bases and J by 7 bases, with 13 bases between the two germline ends. Germline V gene lookup returns CDR1 MNHEY and CDR2 SVGEGT. This CDR3 has 13 amino acids. DNA for the CDR3: TGTGCCAGCAGTTGGAATAGCGAGGCGACCCAGTACTTC. This encodes CASSWNSEATQYF.

The V and J genes are TRBV6-1 and TRBJ2-6; tentative D call: TRBD2 (6 bases). This CDR3 region has 15 residues. The V end was cut by 8 bases, the J end by 1 base, with 12 bases between. The germline gives CDR1 MNHNS, CDR2 SASEGT. The CDR3 protein is CASLSGDSGANVLTF. Written as DNA, the CDR3 is TGTGCCAGCCTATCGGGGGATTCTGGGGCCAACGTCCTGACTTTC.

Only one count was recorded for this clone. The rearrangement joins TRBV5-1 to TRBJ2-7, with TRBD2 matching 14 bases. Trimming took 4 bases from V and 6 from J; bases not matched to a gene: 9. The CDR3 is 16 amino acids. The germline V gene has CDR1 SGHRS and CDR2 YFSETQ. CDR3 sequence reads: CASSLTSGRAPGEQYF. CDR3 sequence (DNA): TGCGCCAGCAGCCTGACTAGCGGGAGGGCCCCCGGCGAGCAGTACTTC.

The chain combines TRBV5-1 with TRBJ1-1, with a weak D call TRBD1 (5 bases). This CDR3 contains 13 residues. Trimming took off 4 bases at V and 2 bases at J, with 9 bases between the two ends. CDR1 is SGHRS, CDR2 YFSETQ, per germline. CDR3 protein: CASSVTVNTEAFF. The CDR3 DNA sequence: TGCGCCAGCAGCGTGACAGTTAACACTGAAGCTTTCTTT.

The chain employs TRBV7-6 and TRBJ2-3; 11 bases are shared with TRBD2. Germline V gene lookup returns CDR1 SGHVS and CDR2 FNYEAQ. This CDR3 is built from 15 residues. V gave up 8 bases and J gave up 4 bases; unmatched junction bases: 8. The CDR3 DNA reads TGTGCCAGCGCTTTAGCGGGAGGGACCGCAGATACGCAGTATTTT. It translates to CASALAGGTADTQYF.

V and J are TRBV24-1 and TRBJ2-7, with a tentative D call TRBD2 (6 bases). This CDR3 comprises 13 residues. CDR1 KGHDR and CDR2 SFDVKD come from the germline V gene. Trimming took off 9 bases at V and 2 bases at J, with 13 bases between the two ends. CDR3 residues: CATSGTLTYEQYF. CDR3 nucleotide sequence: TGTGCCACCTCCGGGACTCTTACCTACGAGCAGTACTTC.

The chain uses TRBV5-6 and TRBJ2-7, with D perhaps matching TRBD2 (6 bases). V shed 2 bases and J shed 2 bases, with 14 bases lying between them. Germline V lookup: CDR1 SGHDT, CDR2 YYEEEE. The CDR3 length is 15 residues. The CDR3 coding sequence is TGTGCCAGCAGCTTAGCGACCGGGACTCCCTACGAGCAGTACTTC. Its translation is CASSLATGTPYEQYF.

This sequence joins TRBV2 and TRBJ2-2; TRBD2 agrees at 8 bases. Germline CDR1 is SNHLY and CDR2 is FYNNEI. The CDR3 loop spans 15 amino acids. V trimming: 5 bases; J trimming: 5 bases; junction bases outside the gene matches: 7. The CDR3 region is CASSRTSSRTGELFF. CDR3 nucleotide sequence: TGTGCCAGCAGTAGGACTAGCAGTAGGACCGGGGAGCTGTTTTTT.

This clone was found a few times. This rearrangement joins TRBV7-3 to TRBJ1-1; weak D call: TRBD1 (6 bases). The germline V gene encodes CDR1 SGHTA and CDR2 FQGTGA. The CDR3 loop spans 12 amino acids. V was trimmed by 1 base and J by 8 bases, leaving 8 bases between them. CDR3 sequence: CASSLIDREAFF. In DNA form, the CDR3 reads TGTGCCAGCAGCTTAATCGACAGGGAAGCTTTCTTT.

V and J are TRBV19 and TRBJ2-7; TRBD1 agrees at 8 bases. From germline, CDR1 is LNHDA and CDR2 SQIVND (reference sequence). Trimming cost V 3 bases and J 0 bases; bases outside gene matches: 1. The CDR3 contains 14 residues. CDR3: CASSMGQDSYEQYF. CDR3 nucleotides: TGTGCCAGTAGTATGGGACAGGACTCCTACGAGCAGTACTTC.

V and J are TRBV4-1 and TRBJ2-1; the match to TRBD2 covers 7 bases. Trimming removed 4 bases from V and 5 bases from J; junction bases left unmatched: 8. CDR3 length: 15 amino acids. Germline lookup yields CDR1 MGHRA and CDR2 YSYEKL. This CDR3 reads CASSPAGVAHNEQFF. The CDR3 nucleotides are TGCGCCAGCAGCCCCGCGGGAGTGGCCCACAATGAGCAGTTCTTC.

V usage is TRBV11-1 and J usage is TRBJ2-2; no clear D. Trimming removed 5 bases at V and 6 bases at J, with 10 bases between. CDR3 length: 13 residues. The germline gives CDR1 SGHAT, CDR2 FQDESV (reference sequence). The DNA of the CDR3 is TGTGCCAGCAGCATAAGACAATCCGGGGAGCTGTTTTTT. It is translated as CASSIRQSGELFF.